These 24 T cell receptor beta chains were sequenced from one sample in a study of CD8 T cells in Susac syndrome. Random-hexamer reverse transcription was applied to about 0.45 to 1 ug RNA. TCRdb reprocessed the immunoSEQ multiplex PCR reads with MiXCR, giving one entry per CDR3 protein. The data contain roughly 120,000 distinct CDR3 sequences, 85% to 95% of them singletons. Sequenced: CD4+ T cells from PBMCs. These receptors originate from a human donor with multiple sclerosis.

The rearrangement links TRBV28 to TRBJ2-4; D may be TRBD2 (6 bases). CDR1 is MDHEN, CDR2 SYDVKM, per germline. CDR3 length: 15 amino acids. Trimming took off 5 bases at V and 9 bases at J, with 20 bases between the two ends. The CDR3 bases are TGTGCCAGCAGTACCTCCACAGGAATCGGGGGCATTCAGTACTTC. It yields the protein CASSTSTGIGGIQYF.

This clonotype was detected a few times. The chain links TRBV29-1 to TRBJ1-1; D unclear. The V end was cut by 6 bases, the J end by 1 base, with 18 bases between. The CDR3 contains 15 residues. Germline values: CDR1 SQVTM, CDR2 ANQGSEA. The CDR3 reads CSVFEGRRRNTEAFF. CDR3 coding DNA: TGCAGCGTCTTTGAGGGTCGGCGGCGGAACACTGAAGCTTTCTTT.

This chain joins TRBV29-1 and TRBJ1-2; TRBD1 is a possible D gene (5 bases). The V gene lost 2 bases and the J gene lost 4 bases, with 14 bases spanning the gap. The CDR3 sequence is 14 residues long. The germline CDR1 and CDR2 sequences are SQVTM and ANQGSEA. The CDR3 loop reads CSVERAGRTYGYTF. DNA of the CDR3: TGCAGCGTTGAAAGGGCGGGACGGACCTATGGCTACACCTTC.

The chain carries TRBV6-1 and TRBJ2-7, with D tentatively TRBD1 (7 bases). The CDR3 is made up of 14 amino acids. V was shortened by 3 bases and J by 1 base, with 10 bases between the two germline ends. Germline CDR1 reads MNHNS; CDR2 reads SASEGT. The CDR3 DNA sequence: TGTGCCAGCAGTGAGCAGGGGGGATCCTACGAGCAGTACTTC. Encoded protein: CASSEQGGSYEQYF.

This clonotype was found once. The rearrangement links TRBV6-5 to TRBJ2-2; 12 bases fit TRBD2. V was pared by 3 bases and J by 6 bases, with 8 bases of the junction left unmatched. The CDR3 totals 17 residues. Germline V gene data show CDR1 as MNHEY and CDR2 as SVGAGI. DNA of the CDR3: TGTGCCAGCAGTTATGGGCTAAGACTAGCGGGGGCCGGGGAGCTGTTTTTT. Amino acid sequence: CASSYGLRLAGAGELFF.

The chain couples TRBV5-4 to TRBJ1-2, with D maybe TRBD1 (5 bases). The CDR3 loop spans 13 amino acids. CDR1 SGHNT and CDR2 YYREEE come from the germline V gene (reference sequence). Trimming pared 0 bases from V and 5 bases from J, leaving 8 bases between. The CDR3 region has the DNA TGTGCCAGCAGCTTGGGAGAGGGGTATGGCTACACCTTC. This sequence encodes CASSLGEGYGYTF. Full variable domain (remainder filled in from reference TRBV5-4 and TRBJ1-2): ETGVTQSPTHLIKTRGQQVTLRCSSQSGHNTVSWYQQALGQGPQFIFQYYREEENGRGNFPPRFSGLQFPNYSSELNVNALELDDSALYLCASSLGEGYGYTFGSGTRLTVV.

The chain carries TRBV3-1 and TRBJ2-6, with D unresolved. CDR1 and CDR2 (germline): LGHDT, YNNKEL (reference sequence). The CDR3 spans 15 residues. With 2 bases removed from V and 0 bases from J, the gap between germline ends came to 5 bases. The CDR3 here is CASSQQVSGANVLTF. DNA of the CDR3: TGTGCCAGCAGCCAACAGGTCTCTGGGGCCAACGTCCTGACTTTC. Complete variable domain (other parts from reference TRBV3-1 and TRBJ2-6): DTAVSQTPKYLVTQMGNDKSIKCEQNLGHDTMYWYKQDSKKFLKIMFSYNNKELIINETVPNRFSPKSPDKAHLNLHINSLELGDSAVYFCASSQQVSGANVLTFGAGSRLTVL.

The chain couples TRBV29-1 to TRBJ2-7; D ambiguous. Germline V CDR1 and CDR2: SQVTM, ANQGSEA. Between the trimmed V and J ends, which lost 4 bases and 7 bases, there was a span of 14 bases. The CDR3 runs to 12 residues. CDR3 DNA sequence: TGCAGCGTTGGCGCCGGGCCTAGGGAGCAGTACTTC. It translates to CSVGAGPREQYF.

CDR3 coding DNA: TGTGCCAGCAGGGGCCCGGGCGGCTACACCTTC. Translated, it gives CASRGPGGYTF. The J gene is TRBJ1-2, the V gene TRBV2; D gene ambiguous. In germline, CDR1 is SNHLY, CDR2 FYNNEI. V lost 6 bases to trimming and J lost 8 bases, with 10 bases between them. The CDR3 loop spans 11 amino acids.

The chain is built from TRBV20-1 and TRBJ2-2; D unclear. The CDR3 has 12 amino acids. V lost 6 bases, J lost 1 base, and 6 bases lay in between. Germline CDR1 and CDR2: DFQATT and SNEGSKA (reference sequence). CDR3: CSAMGNTGELFF. Here the CDR3 DNA reads TGCAGTGCCATGGGGAACACCGGGGAGCTGTTTTTT.

The chain carries TRBV4-1 and TRBJ1-2; D possibly corresponds to TRBD1 (6 bases). CDR3 length: 14 amino acids. V lost 3 bases and J lost 6, with 14 bases in between. Germline CDR1 reads MGHRA; CDR2 reads YSYEKL. CDR3 nucleotides: TGCGCCAGCAGCCACATAGTAGGACAGCATGGCTACACCTTC. This gives the protein CASSHIVGQHGYTF.

The V and J genes are TRBV4-3 and TRBJ1-2; D perhaps matches TRBD1 (6 bases). CDR1 LGHNA and CDR2 YSLEER come from the germline V gene. This CDR3 is 15 amino acids long. The ends were cut back, 3 bases at V and 2 bases at J, with 13 bases in the middle. CDR3: CASSHDYRENYGYTF. For the CDR3, the DNA is TGCGCCAGCAGCCATGACTACAGGGAGAACTATGGCTACACCTTC.

CDR3 region: CASSQLWELAKNIQYF. As DNA, the CDR3 is TGTGCCAGCAGCCAACTTTGGGAACTAGCCAAAAACATTCAGTACTTC. This rearrangement joins TRBV4-2 to TRBJ2-4; D is unclear. The V and J ends lost 2 bases and 0 bases respectively, with 11 bases between them. CDR3 length: 16 amino acids. Per the germline V gene, CDR1 is LGHNA and CDR2 is YNFKEQ.

The V and J genes are TRBV9 and TRBJ1-4; D not certain. The CDR3 contains 14 residues. In germline, CDR1 is SGDLS, CDR2 YYNGEE. The V end was cut by 1 base, the J end by 6 bases, with 10 bases between. CDR3 nucleotide sequence: TGTGCCAGCAGCGTATCGCGCCAGGATGAAAAACTGTTTTTT. This translates into CASSVSRQDEKLFF.

This clonotype was observed a few times. The chain employs TRBV7-8 and TRBJ2-5; no definite D call. The V end was cut by 5 bases, the J end by 4 bases, with 11 bases between. CDR1 and CDR2 (germline): SGHVS, FQNEAQ. This CDR3 is 13 amino acids long. The CDR3 DNA sequence: TGTGCCAGCAGCCCCGGGTCCCGAGAGACCCAGTACTTC. Protein product: CASSPGSRETQYF.

This chain links TRBV7-9 with TRBJ2-5, with 7 bases that match TRBD1. The germline V gene has CDR1 SEHNR and CDR2 FQNEAQ (reference sequence). The CDR3 totals 15 residues. The V segment lost 6 bases and the J segment 0 bases; nucleotides outside the gene matches: 7. CDR3 sequence (DNA): TGTGCCAGCAGTACTGTACAGGGGAACCAAGAGACCCAGTACTTC. Its translation: CASSTVQGNQETQYF.

This clonotype was observed once. The genes are TRBV7-3 and TRBJ2-5, with D perhaps TRBD1 or TRBD2 (6 bases each). The CDR3 consists of 16 residues. Germline loops: CDR1 SGHTA, CDR2 FQGTGA. V lost 5 bases to trimming and J lost 0 bases, with 16 bases between them. This chain's CDR3 is CASSAGMRGYQETQYF. The DNA for the CDR3 is TGTGCCAGCAGCGCGGGAATGAGGGGGTACCAAGAGACCCAGTACTTC.

The J gene is TRBJ2-1, the V gene TRBV15, with D unclear. Germline assignment: CDR1 LNHNV and CDR2 YYDKDF (reference sequence). The CDR3 contains 14 residues. The V and J ends lost 3 bases and 8 bases respectively, with 14 bases between them. The CDR3 DNA follows: TGTGCCACCAGCAGTCCCCCCCCAAACTATGAGCAGTTCTTC. This gives the protein CATSSPPPNYEQFF.

The CDR3 protein is CASRPGGQQPQHF. The CDR3, as DNA: TGTGCCAGCAGGCCAGGGGGACAACAGCCCCAGCATTTT. The chain combines TRBV7-2 with TRBJ1-5; TRBD1 agrees at 7 bases. After removal of 6 bases from V and 7 bases from J, the junction contained 6 bases not matched to a gene. There are 13 residues in the CDR3. CDR1 and CDR2 from the germline V gene are SGHTA and FQGNSA.

The rearrangement uses TRBV6-6 and TRBJ2-2; 12 bases are shared with TRBD2. The length of the CDR3 is 16 residues. In germline, CDR1 is MNHNY, CDR2 SVGAGI (reference sequence). J gave up 8 bases and V 4 bases, and 8 bases lay outside the gene matches. The CDR3 DNA sequence: TGTGCCAGCAGTTCCATATATGGACTAGCGGGGGGGGAGCTGTTTTTT. It encodes CASSSIYGLAGGELFF.

This clonotype has only one observation. The chain joins TRBV4-3 to TRBJ1-4, with TRBD1 identical over 7 bases. The CDR3 runs to 15 residues. Trimming took 4 bases from V and 1 from J; bases not matched to a gene: 3. Germline V lookup: CDR1 LGHNA, CDR2 YSLEER. This CDR3 reads CASSPTGLTNEKLFF. As DNA, the CDR3 is TGCGCCAGCAGCCCGACAGGGTTAACTAATGAAAAACTGTTTTTT.

This clonotype was seen just once. The V and J genes are TRBV12-3 or TRBV12-4 and TRBJ1-3; D is unresolved. Trimming took off 3 bases at V and 4 bases at J, with 10 bases between the two ends. The CDR3 is 14 residues long. The CDR3 is CASSFGSFGNTIYF. CDR3 nucleotides: TGTGCCAGCAGTTTTGGATCTTTCGGAAACACCATATATTTT.

The chain joins TRBV6-5 to TRBJ2-3; D not certain. CDR3 length: 11 residues. Germline assignment: CDR1 MNHEY and CDR2 SVGAGI. V was pared by 1 base and J by 6 bases, with 2 bases between. The CDR3 here is CASSYYDTQYF. CDR3 sequence (DNA): TGTGCCAGCAGTTACTACGATACGCAGTATTTT.

Here the CDR3 reads CASSQDQASHGETQYF. CDR3 coding DNA: TGTGCCAGCAGCCAAGATCAGGCTTCTCATGGGGAGACCCAGTACTTC. This chain joins TRBV4-2 and TRBJ2-5; D gene ambiguous. The CDR3 is made up of 16 amino acids. V was pared by 0 bases and J by 5 bases, with 16 bases between. Germline V gene data show CDR1 as LGHNA and CDR2 as YNFKEQ.